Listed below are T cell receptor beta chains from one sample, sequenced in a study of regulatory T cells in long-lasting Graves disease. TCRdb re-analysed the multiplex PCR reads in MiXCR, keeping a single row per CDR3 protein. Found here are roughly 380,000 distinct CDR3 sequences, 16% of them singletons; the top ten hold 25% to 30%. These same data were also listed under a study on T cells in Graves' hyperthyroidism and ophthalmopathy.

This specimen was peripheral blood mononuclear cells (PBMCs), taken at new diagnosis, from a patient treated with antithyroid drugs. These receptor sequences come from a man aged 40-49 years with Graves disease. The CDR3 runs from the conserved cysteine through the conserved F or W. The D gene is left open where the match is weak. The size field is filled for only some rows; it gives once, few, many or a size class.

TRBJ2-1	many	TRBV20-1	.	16	TGCAGTGCTAGAGATCTTGGCGAGCACAGGGATAATGAGCAGTTCTTC	CSARDLGEHRDNEQFF
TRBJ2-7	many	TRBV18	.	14	TGTGCCAGCTCACCACCGGGACGGAGCTACGAGCAGTACTTC	CASSPPGRSYEQYF
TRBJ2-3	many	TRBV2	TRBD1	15	TGTGCCAGCAGCTTCCGACAGGGTTGGACAGATACGCAGTATTTT	CASSFRQGWTDTQYF
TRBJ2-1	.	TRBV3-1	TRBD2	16	TGTGCCAGCAGCCAAGATAGGCGGGGGAACTACAATGAGCAGTTCTTC	CASSQDRRGNYNEQFF
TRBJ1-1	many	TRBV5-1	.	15	TGTGCCAGCAGCTTGGATGGTCAGGGGAACACTGAAGCTTTCTTT	CASSLDGQGNTEAFF
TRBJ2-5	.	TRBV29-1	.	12	TGCAGCGGGGGGGTCGGAAGAGAGACCCAGTACTTC	CSGGVGRETQYF
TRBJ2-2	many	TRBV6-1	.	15	TGTGCCAGCAGTCCCTCCGGTGGAGCCCCCGGGGAGCTGTTTTTT	CASSPSGGAPGELFF
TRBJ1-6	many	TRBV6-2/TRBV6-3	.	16	TGTGCCAGCAGACTCCCGGGGTGGGCGAATAATTCACCCCTCCACTTT	CASRLPGWANNSPLHF
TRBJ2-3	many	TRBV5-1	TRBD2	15	TGCGCCAGCAGCTTGGGTCTAGCGGAGACAGATACGCAGTATTTT	CASSLGLAETDTQYF
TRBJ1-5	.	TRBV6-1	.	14	TGTGCCAGCAGTCTCGGACACCGCAATCAGCCCCAGCATTTT	CASSLGHRNQPQHF
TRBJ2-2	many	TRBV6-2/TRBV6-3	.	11	TGTGCCAGCAGTTACGGCGGGGAGCTGTTTTTT	CASSYGGELFF
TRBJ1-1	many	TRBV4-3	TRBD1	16	TGCGCCAGCAGCCCCCAAACAGGGGGTTGGAACACTGAAGCTTTCTTT	CASSPQTGGWNTEAFF
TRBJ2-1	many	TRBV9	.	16	TGTGCCAGCAGTCGAACGGGGCCGAGCTCCTACAATGAGCAGTTCTTC	CASSRTGPSSYNEQFF
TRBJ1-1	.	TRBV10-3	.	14	TGTGCCATCGGGGGGAGGGGCCTGGGCACTGAAGCTTTCTTT	CAIGGRGLGTEAFF
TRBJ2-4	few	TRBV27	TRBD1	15	TGTGCCAGCAGTTTTTCCGGGACAGGGGTAGACATTCAGTACTTC	CASSFSGTGVDIQYF
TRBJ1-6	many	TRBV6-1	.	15	TGTGCCAGCAGTATCCTGCCCCGACACAATTCACCCCTCCACTTT	CASSILPRHNSPLHF
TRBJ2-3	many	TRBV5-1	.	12	TGCGCCAGCAGCCTATTAGGAGATACGCAGTATTTT	CASSLLGDTQYF
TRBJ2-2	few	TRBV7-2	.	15	TGTGCCAGCAGCTTCGGGGGGCGCGAGACCGGGGAGCTGTTTTTT	CASSFGGRETGELFF
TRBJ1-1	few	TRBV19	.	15	TGTGCCAGCGTCTCGGGGGGGGACTTTAACACTGAAGCTTTCTTT	CASVSGGDFNTEAFF
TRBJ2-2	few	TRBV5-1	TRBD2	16	TGCGCCAGCAAACCACTAGCGGGGGGAAACACCGGGGAGCTGTTTTTT	CASKPLAGGNTGELFF
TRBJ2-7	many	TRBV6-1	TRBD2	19	TGTGCCAGCAGTATCGGTCCAGCGGGGGGCCCAACAAGCTCCTACGAGCAGTACTTC	CASSIGPAGGPTSSYEQYF
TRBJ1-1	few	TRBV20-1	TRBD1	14	TGCAGTGCTCCCCACAGGGGGCGGAACACTGAAGCTTTCTTT	CSAPHRGRNTEAFF
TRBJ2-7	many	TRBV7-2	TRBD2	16	TGTGCCAGCAGCCCCTTGACTAGCGGGAGCTCCTACGAGCAGTACTTC	CASSPLTSGSSYEQYF
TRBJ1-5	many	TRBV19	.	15	TGTGCCAGTAGTTTCGTACAGGGATGGGATCAGCCCCAGCATTTT	CASSFVQGWDQPQHF
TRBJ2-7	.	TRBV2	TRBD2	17	TGTGCCAGCAGTCTCCTGACTAGCGGGGGACCCTCCTACGAGCAGTACTTC	CASSLLTSGGPSYEQYF
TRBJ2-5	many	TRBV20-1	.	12	TGCAGTGTCCAGGGGCTGCAAGAGACCCAGTACTTC	CSVQGLQETQYF
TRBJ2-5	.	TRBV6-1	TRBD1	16	TGTGCCAGCAGTGAAGCCTTCAGGGGGTACCCCGGGACCCAGTACTTC	CASSEAFRGYPGTQYF
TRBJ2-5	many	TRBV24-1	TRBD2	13	TGTGCTATAGCGGGGGGTCAGCGGGAGACCCAGTACTTC	CAIAGGQRETQYF
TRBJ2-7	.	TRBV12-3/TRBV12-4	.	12	TGTGCCAGCAGTTTTTCGGTATACGAGCAGTACTTC	CASSFSVYEQYF
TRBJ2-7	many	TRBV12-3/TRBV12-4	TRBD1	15	TGTGCCAGCAGTTCTCTGACAGGGGGTATCTACGAGCAGTACTTC	CASSSLTGGIYEQYF
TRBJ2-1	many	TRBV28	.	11	TGTGCCAGCAGTGATAAGTTAAGGCAGTTCTTC	CASSDKLRQFF
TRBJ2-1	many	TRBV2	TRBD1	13	TGTGCCAGCAAAGACAGGGGGCATAGTGAGCAGTTCTTC	CASKDRGHSEQFF
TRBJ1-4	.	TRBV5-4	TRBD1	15	TGTGCCAGCAGCTTGGAAGGGACAGGGAAAAAAAAACTGTTTTTT	CASSLEGTGKKKLFF
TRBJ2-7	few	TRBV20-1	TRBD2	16	TGCAGTGCTAGTCCCTTTAGCGGGGGGCCTTCCTACGAGCAGTACTTC	CSASPFSGGPSYEQYF
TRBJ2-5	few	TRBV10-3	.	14	TGTGCCATCAGTGAGCGGGCGGGGAAAGAGACCCAGTACTTC	CAISERAGKETQYF
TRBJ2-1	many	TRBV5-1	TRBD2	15	TGCGCCAGCAGCCCCACAGCGGGGGGGTCCTTTGAGCAGTTCTTC	CASSPTAGGSFEQFF
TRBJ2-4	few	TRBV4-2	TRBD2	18	TGTGCCAGCAGCCTCGCCTTACTAGCGGGGGGCTACTTAAACATTCAGTACTTC	CASSLALLAGGYLNIQYF
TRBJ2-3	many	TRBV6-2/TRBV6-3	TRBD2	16	TGTGCCAGCAGCAGACTAGCGGGGGGCGTTATAGATACGCAGTATTTT	CASSRLAGGVIDTQYF
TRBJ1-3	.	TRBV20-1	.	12	TGCAGTGCTAGCACTAATGGAAACACCATATATTTT	CSASTNGNTIYF
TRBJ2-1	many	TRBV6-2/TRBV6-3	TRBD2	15	TGTGCCAGCAGTGAATTTAGCGGGGGGGCCAATGAGCAGTTCTTC	CASSEFSGGANEQFF
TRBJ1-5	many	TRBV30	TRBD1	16	TGTGCCTGGACCCTAGGGACAGGGGGTTTCAATCAGCCCCAGCATTTT	CAWTLGTGGFNQPQHF
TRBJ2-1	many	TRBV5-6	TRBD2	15	TGTGCCAGCAGCATATGGGGGGGGGAACTCAATGAGCAGTTCTTC	CASSIWGGELNEQFF
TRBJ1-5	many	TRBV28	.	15	TGTGCCAGCAGACCACAGGATCATAGCAATCAGCCCCAGCATTTT	CASRPQDHSNQPQHF
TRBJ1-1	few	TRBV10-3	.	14	TGTGCCATCAAGTCGGGGCAGGGGAACACTGAAGCTTTCTTT	CAIKSGQGNTEAFF
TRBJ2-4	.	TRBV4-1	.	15	TGCGCCAGCAGCGCGCGTATTGACGCCAAAAACATTCAGTACTTC	CASSARIDAKNIQYF
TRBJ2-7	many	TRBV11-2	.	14	TGTGCCAGCAGCCCTAACCTGGCTAGCCAAGAGCAGTACTTC	CASSPNLASQEQYF